Following are 14 T cell receptor beta chains from one sample sequenced in a study of regulatory T cells in long-lasting Graves disease. Building the TCR beta libraries relied on iRepertoire HTBI primers, and CDR3 regions underwent Arm-PCR. MiXCR, run by TCRdb on the multiplex PCR reads, gives a single entry per CDR3 protein. Here the sample spans some 250,000 distinct CDR3 sequences, 15% to 20% being singletons. Time point defined: newly diagnosed GD, antithyroid drugs for less than 3 months. The TCR library used RNA extracted from PBMCs. These same data were also listed under a study on T cells in Graves' hyperthyroidism and ophthalmopathy.

The sample in question was peripheral blood mononuclear cells (PBMCs), obtained at new diagnosis, from a patient treated with antithyroid drugs. These receptors all stem from a young woman with Graves disease.

This clonotype was seen many times. The V call is TRBV11-2, the J call TRBJ1-1; tentatively, D is TRBD1 (5 bases). V lost 6 bases and J 0 bases, leaving 11 bases between the germline ends. Germline V gene data show CDR1 as SGHAT and CDR2 as FQNNGV. The CDR3 loop spans 14 amino acids. CDR3 sequence: CASRWGVMNTEAFF. Here the CDR3 DNA reads TGTGCCAGCAGATGGGGGGTAATGAACACTGAAGCTTTCTTT.

The J gene is TRBJ1-2, the V gene TRBV19; D is ambiguous. The CDR3 runs to 16 residues. V lost 0 bases, J lost 4 bases, and 15 bases lay in between. Germline V gene sequence: CDR1 LNHDA, CDR2 SQIVND (reference sequence). The DNA of the CDR3 is TGTGCCAGTAGTATAGATTTGGCAAAGAAAAGCTATGGCTACACCTTC. Translating it yields CASSIDLAKKSYGYTF.

This clonotype was seen ten or more times. The chain combines TRBV2 with TRBJ2-3; 7 bases match TRBD1. Trimming at V came to 4 bases and at J to 3 bases, leaving 4 bases not matched to a gene. Germline V gene sequence: CDR1 SNHLY, CDR2 FYNNEI. The CDR3 totals 14 residues. The CDR3 spells CASSAQGQTDTQYF. Written as DNA, the CDR3 is TGTGCCAGCAGTGCACAGGGGCAAACAGATACGCAGTATTTT.

This clonotype has ten or more counts. The chain combines TRBV6-1 with TRBJ1-6; TRBD1 aligns across 10 bases. This CDR3 is built from 15 residues. With 5 bases clipped from V and 10 bases from J, the junction kept 8 bases outside the gene matches. CDR1 is MNHNS, CDR2 SASEGT, per germline. The CDR3 DNA follows: TGTGCCAGCAGTCTCCGGGACAGGGGAGGATCACCCCTCCACTTT. Its translation is CASSLRDRGGSPLHF.

The sample holds many counts of this clonotype. The genes are TRBV12-3 or TRBV12-4 and TRBJ1-3; D is uncertain. V lost 5 bases, J lost 1 base, and 15 bases lay in between. This CDR3 spans 16 amino acids. The CDR3 DNA reads TGTGCCAGCAGTACCCAACCTATTCGGTCTGGAAACACCATATATTTT. This encodes CASSTQPIRSGNTIYF.

V is TRBV11-2 and J is TRBJ2-7, with D unresolved. V dropped 5 bases and J dropped 2 bases, with 16 bases sitting between them. Germline V gives CDR1 SGHAT, CDR2 FQNNGV. The CDR3 contains 15 residues. CDR3 region: CASSHSSPGAYEQYF. In DNA form, the CDR3 reads TGTGCCAGCAGCCATTCGAGCCCCGGAGCCTACGAGCAGTACTTC.

This clonotype appeared many times. J is TRBJ1-3 and V is TRBV2; D is perhaps TRBD1 (5 bases). The CDR3 is made up of 13 amino acids. Germline V gives CDR1 SNHLY, CDR2 FYNNEI. Trimming removed 6 bases at V and 3 bases at J, with 9 bases between. The CDR3 reads CASSAGSGNTIYF. In DNA form, the CDR3 reads TGTGCCAGCAGCGCAGGGAGTGGAAACACCATATATTTT. The whole variable domain, remainder taken from reference TRBV2 and TRBJ1-3, is EPEVTQTPSHQVTQMGQEVILRCVPISNHLYFYWYRQILGQKVEFLVSFYNNEISEKSEIFDDQFSVERPDGSNFTLKIRSTKLEDSAMYFCASSAGSGNTIYFGEGSWLTVV.

This clonotype was seen at least ten times. This sequence joins TRBV11-3 and TRBJ2-7; D possibly corresponds to TRBD1 (6 bases). Germline V gene sequence: CDR1 SGHNT, CDR2 YENEEA. The V end lost 5 bases, the J end lost 0 bases, and 8 bases lay between the germline ends. The CDR3 covers 13 residues. CDR3 bases: TGTGCCAGCAGCAGGGACAACTCCTACGAGCAGTACTTC. It specifies CASSRDNSYEQYF.

This clonotype was counted ten times or more. This rearrangement joins TRBV7-8 to TRBJ1-2; D is unclear. The CDR3 length is 13 residues. V lost 0 bases, J lost 8 bases, and 10 bases lay in between. In germline, CDR1 is SGHVS, CDR2 FQNEAQ. CDR3 nucleotides: TGTGCCAGCAGCTTAGCTCAGGCTCGCGGCTACACCTTC. This sequence encodes CASSLAQARGYTF. Supplemented by reference TRBV7-8 and TRBJ1-2, the full variable domain reads GAGVSQSPRYKVAKRGQDVALRCDPISGHVSLFWYQQALGQGPEFLTYFQNEAQLDKSGLPSDRFFAERPEGSVSTLKIQRTQQEDSAVYLCASSLAQARGYTFGSGTRLTVV.

Ten or more counts support this clonotype. The genes are TRBV3-1 and TRBJ1-1; D perhaps matches TRBD1 (5 bases). V was shortened by 0 bases and J by 3 bases, with 20 bases between the two germline ends. The CDR3 consists of 18 residues. CDR1 and CDR2 from the germline V gene are LGHDT and YNNKEL (reference sequence). CDR3 in amino acids: CASSQEVGREYGDTEAFF. The CDR3 DNA is TGTGCCAGCAGCCAAGAGGTGGGGCGGGAATATGGGGACACTGAAGCTTTCTTT.

Comment on this clonotype: This may be a read error: a much more frequent sequence differs by one nucleotide. The chain combines TRBV9 with TRBJ1-6, with D unclear. The CDR3 loop spans 15 amino acids. CDR1 and CDR2 from the germline V gene are SGDLS and YYNGEE. V was clipped by 4 bases and J by 10 bases, with 18 bases between them. CDR3 nucleotide sequence: TGTGCCAGCAGCATAGTCGACTCCCCCGGGTCACCCCTCCACTTT. This translates into CASSIVDSPGSPLHF.

Concerning this clonotype: With a much larger clone just one base away, this may be a read error. The rearrangement links TRBV25-1 to TRBJ1-2, with 8 bases matching TRBD1. Germline assignment: CDR1 MGHDK and CDR2 SYGVNS. This CDR3 has 14 amino acids. Here the CDR3 reads CASSDPHRGYGCTF. CDR3 DNA sequence: TGTGCCAGCAGTGACCCCCACAGGGGGTATGGCTGCACCTTC.

In this sample, this clonotype turned up a few times. The genes are TRBV12-3 or TRBV12-4 and TRBJ2-3, with TRBD2 matching 10 bases. This CDR3 region has 18 residues. J lost 1 base, V lost 5 bases, and 12 bases had no gene match. The CDR3 region has the DNA TGTGCCAGCAGTCCCCAAACAAGTCTAGCGGGGGGCACAGATACGCAGTATTTT. Protein: CASSPQTSLAGGTDTQYF.

The chain combines TRBV6-2 or TRBV6-3 with TRBJ2-7; perhaps TRBD2 as D (6 bases). The CDR3 totals 12 residues. Germline V gene data show CDR1 as MNHEY and CDR2 as SVGEGT. V lost 11 bases to trimming and J lost 7 bases, with 18 bases between them. The CDR3 sequence: CAPPGQAGEQYF. CDR3 sequence (DNA): TGTGCCCCCCCGGGCCAGGCGGGGGAGCAGTACTTC.